The 29 T cell receptor beta chains given below trace back to one sample, sequenced in a study of cytomegalovirus exposure and HLA in healthy donors. The PCR had 60 Vbeta and 13 Jbeta primers. Measured with immunoSEQ multiplex PCR; TCRdb has only the in-frame clones, and not every one. The sample yields approximately 150,000 clones, about 70% seen once. The sequenced sample consisted of PBMCs. The receptors derive from a woman aged 40-49 years in good health and CMV-seropositive.

The J gene is TRBJ1-1, the V gene TRBV7-9, with D possibly matching TRBD1 (6 bases). The germline CDR1 and CDR2 sequences are SEHNR and FQNEAQ (reference sequence). The CDR3 is 13 amino acids. V lost 5 bases and J 3 bases, leaving 10 bases between the germline ends. In DNA, the CDR3 is TGTGCCAGCAGCCAGGGGCTGGACACTGAAGCTTTCTTT. This sequence encodes CASSQGLDTEAFF.

This clone was seen only a few times. The chain is built from TRBV27 and TRBJ2-3; 9 bases map to TRBD2. The CDR3 spans 14 residues. Germline-derived CDR1 and CDR2 are MNHEY and SMNVEV (reference sequence). Germline trimming cut 7 bases from V and 1 base from J; bases unmatched to any gene: 3. The CDR3 loop is CASNGGGGTDTQYF. The DNA of the CDR3 is TGTGCCAGCAATGGCGGGGGGGGCACAGATACGCAGTATTTT.

This sequence joins TRBV9 and TRBJ2-5; D ambiguous. Judging by the DNA end, TRBJ2-7 fits better; the J call may be wrong. Germline V gene sequence: CDR1 SGDLS, CDR2 YYNGEE. The CDR3 length is 15 residues. For the CDR3, the DNA is TGTGCCAGCAGCGTAGGTTTGGGCGATTTGAACGAGCAGTACTTC. Protein sequence: CASSVGLGDLNEQYF.

CDR3 DNA sequence: TGTGCCAGCAGTCCCTTGAGTAGCAACACTGAAGCTTTCTTT. Its protein product is CASSPLSSNTEAFF. This chain connects TRBV28 to TRBJ1-1; D is uncertain. The CDR3 is 14 residues long. Between the trimmed V and J ends, which lost 5 bases and 2 bases, there was a span of 12 bases. Germline values: CDR1 MDHEN, CDR2 SYDVKM.

This clone was detected a few times. The CDR3, as DNA: TGTGCCAGTAGTCCCCGTACTAGCGAGTACAATGAGCAGTTCTTC. Protein: CASSPRTSEYNEQFF. The chain is built from TRBV19 and TRBJ2-1; 7 bases match TRBD2. The CDR3 has 15 residues. The trim removed 5 bases at V and 4 bases at J, leaving 8 bases unmatched. Looked up from germline, CDR1 is LNHDA and CDR2 is SQIVND (reference sequence).

This clone was counted once. A junction end diverges from the germline sequence, so it may reflect a read error. The J gene is TRBJ1-4, the V gene TRBV7-9, with no clear D. Germline V gene sequence: CDR1 SEHNR, CDR2 FQNEAQ (reference sequence). This CDR3 spans 12 amino acids. The CDR3 DNA is TGTTCCAGCGGTCCCGGGGATGAAAAACTGTTTTTT. Its translation is CSSGPGDEKLFF.

This clone was counted a few times. The rearrangement links TRBV28 to TRBJ2-1; the match to TRBD2 covers 12 bases. J was trimmed by 8 bases and V by 5 bases; bases with no gene match: 4. CDR3 size: 14 residues. Per the germline V gene, CDR1 is MDHEN and CDR2 is SYDVKM. The CDR3 reads CASSGLAGSDEQFF. CDR3 DNA sequence: TGTGCCAGCAGTGGACTAGCGGGATCAGATGAGCAGTTCTTC.

The genes are TRBV5-4 and TRBJ2-1; 12 nucleotides match TRBD2. This CDR3 spans 15 amino acids. V shed 4 bases, J shed 12 bases, and the junction held 11 bases outside the gene matches. Germline CDR1 reads SGHNT; CDR2 reads YYREEE (reference sequence). The CDR3: CASSAGASGRAGQFF. DNA of the CDR3: TGTGCCAGCAGCGCGGGGGCTAGCGGGAGGGCCGGGCAGTTCTTC. Using reference TRBV5-4 and TRBJ2-1 for the parts outside the CDR3, the full variable domain is ETGVTQSPTHLIKTRGQQVTLRCSSQSGHNTVSWYQQALGQGPQFIFQYYREEENGRGNFPPRFSGLQFPNYSSELNVNALELDDSALYLCASSAGASGRAGQFFGPGTRLTVL.

The chain couples TRBV19 to TRBJ2-3; no reliable D call. This CDR3 contains 11 residues. CDR1 and CDR2 (germline): LNHDA, SQIVND (reference sequence). Trimming left V 3 bases short and J 9 bases short, with 7 bases between. CDR3: CASSIGLTQYF. The CDR3 DNA reads as TGTGCCAGTAGTATCGGTTTAACGCAGTATTTT.

The genes are TRBV5-4 and TRBJ2-3; 9 nucleotides align to TRBD2. Germline CDR1 reads SGHNT; CDR2 reads YYREEE (reference sequence). The CDR3 sequence is 15 residues long. Trimming cost V 1 base and J 6 bases; bases outside gene matches: 6. CDR3 nucleotide sequence: TGTGCCAGCAGCTTGAAGGCGGGGGGGCCGGATACGCAGTATTTT. It encodes CASSLKAGGPDTQYF.

The V gene is TRBV18, the J gene TRBJ2-7; a weak D match, TRBD1 (5 bases). Per germline, CDR1 KGHSH and CDR2 LQKENI. The CDR3 consists of 13 residues. Deletions cut 4 bases from V and 5 bases from J, with 12 bases between. The CDR3 loop is CASSREVRDEQYF. The CDR3 coding sequence is TGTGCCAGCTCACGAGAGGTCAGGGACGAGCAGTACTTC. Variable domain in full (rest from reference TRBV18 and TRBJ2-7): NAGVMQNPRHLVRRRGQEARLRCSPMKGHSHVYWYRQLPEEGLKFMVYLQKENIIDESGMPKERFSAEFPKEGPSILRIQQVVRGDSAAYFCASSREVRDEQYFGPGTRLTVT.

This clone appeared a few times. J is TRBJ2-2 and V is TRBV7-2, with a weak D call TRBD1 (8 bases). The CDR3 contains 13 residues. V dropped 5 bases and J dropped 15 bases, with 19 bases sitting between them. The germline CDR1 and CDR2 sequences are SGHTA and FQGNSA. The DNA for the CDR3 is TGTGCCAGCAGCCTAACAGGGGGGGAAAGGGTGTTTTTT. Protein product: CASSLTGGERVFF.

CDR3 in amino acids: CASSRTGRGTEAFF. CDR3 DNA: TGTGCCAGCAGTCGCACGGGTCGGGGCACTGAAGCTTTCTTT. This chain connects TRBV6-5 to TRBJ1-1; D is unclear. V lost 5 bases and J lost 4, with 14 bases in between. The CDR3 runs 14 residues. The germline V gene has CDR1 MNHEY and CDR2 SVGAGI.

The genes are TRBV2 and TRBJ2-6; D gene uncertain. The length of the CDR3 is 15 residues. Trimming took off 3 bases at V and 13 bases at J, with 19 bases between the two ends. Germline CDR1 SNHLY, CDR2 FYNNEI. In DNA, the CDR3 is TGTGCCAGCAGTGATCCGAGGCATTCGCTGAAAGTCCTGACTTTC. This gives the protein CASSDPRHSLKVLTF.

This CDR3 reads CASSPPSTGYEQYF. CDR3 in DNA: TGTGCCAGCAGCCCCCCAAGCACCGGCTACGAGCAGTACTTC. The chain recombines TRBV11-2 with TRBJ2-7; no firm D call. V was clipped by 5 bases and J by 3 bases, with 14 bases between them. CDR3 length: 14 residues. Germline lookup yields CDR1 SGHAT and CDR2 FQNNGV.

This clone turned up a few times. This chain joins TRBV4-2 and TRBJ2-3, with TRBD2 identical over 10 bases. The V segment lost 2 bases and the J segment 6 bases; nucleotides outside the gene matches: 8. This CDR3 contains 16 residues. CDR1 is LGHNA and CDR2 is YNFKEQ in the germline V gene. CDR3 nucleotide sequence: TGTGCCAGCAGCCAAATGGTAGCGGGGGGCGGGGATACGCAGTATTTT. Its protein product is CASSQMVAGGGDTQYF.

V and J are TRBV6-1 and TRBJ2-7, with TRBD2 as a possible D gene (5 bases). CDR3 length equals 11 residues. Germline CDR1 MNHNS, CDR2 SASEGT. V shed 8 bases and J shed 5 bases, with 10 bases lying between them. CDR3 in DNA: TGTGCCAGCGTGGACTTCGACGAGCAGTACTTC. Translation gives CASVDFDEQYF.

The chain uses TRBV9 and TRBJ2-2; tentatively, D is TRBD1 (10 bases). Trimming left V 0 bases short and J 5 bases short, with 17 bases between. CDR3 size: 17 residues. Germline lookup yields CDR1 SGDLS and CDR2 YYNGEE. The CDR3 nucleotides are TGTGCCAGCAGCGTAGGGCTAGCGGGACAGGGGACCGGGGAGCTGTTTTTT. This codes for CASSVGLAGQGTGELFF.

This clone has only a few counts. The J gene is TRBJ1-5, the V gene TRBV27; 9 bases align to TRBD1. The CDR3 covers 17 residues. V dropped 7 bases and J dropped 0; count of bases not matched to a gene: 10. CDR1 is MNHEY and CDR2 is SMNVEV in the germline V gene (reference sequence). Here the CDR3 DNA reads TGTGCCAGCAAACGGACAGGGGCGGAGTATAGCAATCAGCCCCAGCATTTT. Protein sequence: CASKRTGAEYSNQPQHF.

The rearrangement joins TRBV9 to TRBJ2-7; no firm D call. Looked up from germline, CDR1 is SGDLS and CDR2 is YYNGEE. Trimming took off 4 bases at V and 3 bases at J, with 14 bases between the two ends. This CDR3 contains 14 residues. DNA of the CDR3: TGTGCCAGCAGCCCAGCGCCCGAGTTCTACGAGCAGTACTTC. It codes for CASSPAPEFYEQYF.

J is TRBJ2-3 and V is TRBV14; weak D call: TRBD2 (5 bases). CDR3 length: 16 residues. From germline, CDR1 is SGHDN and CDR2 FVKESK. V shed 1 base and J shed 0 bases, with 11 bases lying between them. The DNA for the CDR3 is TGTGCCAGCAGCCAAGTTGACGGGATTAGCACAGATACGCAGTATTTT. It specifies CASSQVDGISTDTQYF.

The sample holds a few counts of this clone. The chain combines TRBV6-5 with TRBJ2-7; TRBD2 might be the D (6 bases). The V end lost 5 bases, the J end lost 4 bases, and 15 bases lay between the germline ends. Germline V lookup: CDR1 MNHEY, CDR2 SVGAGI. The CDR3 runs 14 residues. CDR3 sequence: CASSLRDGTYEQYF. The CDR3 DNA reads TGTGCCAGCAGTCTCCGGGACGGGACTTACGAGCAGTACTTC.

The chain recombines TRBV9 with TRBJ2-7; D is unresolved. V lost 4 bases and J lost 2, with 13 bases in between. The germline V gene has CDR1 SGDLS and CDR2 YYNGEE. CDR3 length: 14 residues. CDR3 bases: TGTGCCAGCAGCCAGACCCTAGGAACCTACGAGCAGTACTTC. It is translated as CASSQTLGTYEQYF.

The V call is TRBV27, the J call TRBJ2-5; a weak D match, TRBD2 (5 bases). The J call is in doubt because the DNA end fits TRBJ2-7 better. CDR1 and CDR2 (germline): MNHEY, SMNVEV (reference sequence). CDR3 size: 14 residues. The CDR3 spells CASSSGWSSYEQYF. For the CDR3, the DNA is TGTGCCAGCAGCTCGGGGTGGAGCTCCTACGAGCAGTACTTC.

This chain links TRBV27 with TRBJ2-7, with 9 nucleotides matching TRBD1. V lost 2 bases, J lost 2 bases, and 4 bases stayed unmatched. The CDR3 sequence is 15 residues long. In germline, CDR1 is MNHEY, CDR2 SMNVEV (reference sequence). The DNA of the CDR3 is TGTGCCAGCAGTTTAAGGACAGGGGATCCCTACGAGCAGTACTTC. Amino acids: CASSLRTGDPYEQYF.

The J gene is TRBJ2-3, the V gene TRBV7-3; 7 bases align to TRBD2. CDR1 SGHTA and CDR2 FQGTGA come from the germline V gene. The length of the CDR3 is 15 residues. The V gene end was trimmed by 5 bases and the J gene end by 4 bases; junction bases not matched to a gene: 9. The CDR3 DNA is TGTGCCAGCAGCCCAGGAGGCGGGGGTCCAGATACGCAGTATTTT. Translation: CASSPGGGGPDTQYF.

The chain employs TRBV19 and TRBJ1-2; TRBD1 matches 9 bases. The V segment lost 7 bases and the J segment 4 bases; nucleotides outside the gene matches: 10. The CDR3 consists of 15 residues. The germline V gene encodes CDR1 LNHDA and CDR2 SQIVND (reference sequence). The CDR3 spells CASTPGTGPAYGYTF. CDR3 in DNA: TGTGCCAGTACCCCCGGGACAGGGCCCGCCTATGGCTACACCTTC.

This chain joins TRBV27 and TRBJ1-6; 8 positions agree with TRBD1. J was trimmed by 8 bases and V by 4 bases; bases with no gene match: 4. Germline V lookup: CDR1 MNHEY, CDR2 SMNVEV (reference sequence). The CDR3 covers 14 residues. The CDR3 nucleotides are TGTGCCAGCAGTTCGACAGGGGCTCATTCACCCCTCCACTTT. Residues: CASSSTGAHSPLHF.

This clone was counted a few times. The chain recombines TRBV5-4 with TRBJ1-2; 9 bases map to TRBD1. From germline, CDR1 is SGHNT and CDR2 YYREEE (reference sequence). The CDR3 loop spans 14 amino acids. V was clipped by 4 bases and J by 5 bases; unmatched bases: 6. CDR3 in amino acids: CASSVQGAGYGYTF. The CDR3 nucleotides are TGTGCCAGCAGCGTACAGGGGGCCGGGTATGGCTACACCTTC. Supplemented by reference TRBV5-4 and TRBJ1-2, the full variable domain reads ETGVTQSPTHLIKTRGQQVTLRCSSQSGHNTVSWYQQALGQGPQFIFQYYREEENGRGNFPPRFSGLQFPNYSSELNVNALELDDSALYLCASSVQGAGYGYTFGSGTRLTVV.